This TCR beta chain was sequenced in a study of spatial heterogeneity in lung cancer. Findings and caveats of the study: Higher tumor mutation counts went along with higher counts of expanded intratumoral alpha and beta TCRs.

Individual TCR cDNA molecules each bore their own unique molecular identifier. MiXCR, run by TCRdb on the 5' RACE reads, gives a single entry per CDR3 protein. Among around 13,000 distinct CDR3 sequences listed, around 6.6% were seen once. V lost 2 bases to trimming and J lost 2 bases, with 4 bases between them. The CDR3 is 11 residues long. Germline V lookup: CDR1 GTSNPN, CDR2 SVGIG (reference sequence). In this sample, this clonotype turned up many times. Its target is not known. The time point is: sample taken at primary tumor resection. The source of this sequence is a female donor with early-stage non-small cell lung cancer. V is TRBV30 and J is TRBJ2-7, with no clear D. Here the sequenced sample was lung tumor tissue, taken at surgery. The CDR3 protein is CAWSLTYEQYF. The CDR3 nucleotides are TGTGCCTGGAGTCTCACCTACGAGCAGTACTTC.